Below, 5 T cell receptor beta chains from the same sample are listed, as sequenced in a study of cytomegalovirus exposure and HLA in healthy donors. Researchers ran the PCR with 60 Vbeta and 13 Jbeta primers. Profiled with immunoSEQ multiplex PCR; TCRdb holds only in-frame clones, not every one. The sample contains tens of thousands of clones, over 65% of which appear only once. Sample: PBMCs. The origin of the receptors is a woman in her forties in good health and CMV-seropositive.

The V and J genes are TRBV10-3 and TRBJ1-1; D remains ambiguous. CDR3 length equals 13 residues. Trimming removed 8 bases at V and 6 bases at J, with 16 bases between. CDR1 is ENHRY, CDR2 SYGVKD, per germline. The CDR3 spells CAIARSGFPEAFF. The CDR3 DNA sequence: TGTGCCATCGCCCGGAGTGGCTTTCCTGAAGCTTTCTTT.

This sequence joins TRBV28 and TRBJ2-5, with D possibly matching TRBD1 (6 bases). Germline V gene lookup returns CDR1 MDHEN and CDR2 SYDVKM. V lost 4 bases and J lost 3, with 18 bases in between. This CDR3 spans 16 amino acids. As DNA, the CDR3 is TGTGCCAGCAGTTCCCGCTTCAGGACAGATGAAGAGACCCAGTACTTC. This codes for CASSSRFRTDEETQYF.

The chain has TRBV23-1 and TRBJ2-3; perhaps TRBD2 as D (5 bases). TRBV23-1 is identified as an open reading frame with a role that is uncertain. This CDR3 has 14 amino acids. The V end lost 7 bases, the J end lost 1 base, and 12 bases lay between the germline ends. DNA for the CDR3: TGCGCCAGCACTACTAGGAGAGGCACAGATACGCAGTATTTT. It specifies CASTTRRGTDTQYF.

The chain couples TRBV7-9 to TRBJ2-1; 8 nucleotides line up with TRBD2. Per the germline V gene, CDR1 is SEHNR and CDR2 is FQNEAQ (reference sequence). Trimming cost V 3 bases and J 9 bases; bases outside gene matches: 13. The CDR3 is 16 residues long. DNA for the CDR3: TGTGCCAGCAGCTTTTATCTGGCGGGAGGAGGTAGTGAGCAGTTCTTC. Encoded protein: CASSFYLAGGGSEQFF.

This chain uses TRBV7-8 with TRBJ2-7, with 8 bases aligning to TRBD1. CDR1 is SGHVS, CDR2 FQNEAQ, per germline. V was pared by 5 bases and J by 3 bases, with 6 bases of the junction left unmatched. The CDR3 extends over 14 amino acids. Here the CDR3 DNA reads TGTGCCAGCAGCCAGACAGGGGCAAACTACGAGCAGTACTTC. It specifies CASSQTGANYEQYF.